The 17 T cell receptor beta chains reported below all come from one sample, sequenced in a study of blood T cell repertoires in COVID-19. This table comes from immunoSEQ multiplex PCR, and its TCRdb copy is limited to in-frame clones, with some not included. The sample has almost 350,000 clones, 88% seen once. The specimen was PBMCs or T cells enriched from blood (not recorded which). These receptors came from a woman in her 30s who had been exposed to COVID-19.

This sequence joins TRBV15 and TRBJ2-7; the match to TRBD1 covers 10 bases. V gave up 6 bases and J gave up 5 bases; unmatched junction bases: 4. The CDR3 is made up of 13 amino acids. CDR1 and CDR2 from the germline V gene are LNHNV and YYDKDF (reference sequence). The DNA for the CDR3 is TGTGCCACCAGACCGACAGGGGGCGACGAGCAGTACTTC. It encodes CATRPTGGDEQYF.

Worth noting for this clone: At the DNA level, this CDR3 is encoded by other sequences in the same sample as well. The V gene is TRBV30, the J gene TRBJ1-5; D may be TRBD1 (6 bases). V was cut by 0 bases and J by 5 bases, with 14 bases left in between. The length of the CDR3 is 15 residues. In germline, CDR1 is GTSNPN, CDR2 SVGIG (reference sequence). CDR3 amino acids: CAWSVGRGGYQPQHF. The CDR3 DNA is TGTGCCTGGAGTGTAGGCAGGGGCGGCTATCAGCCCCAGCATTTT.

The count of this clone is one. This CDR3 is also generated by other DNA sequences in the sample. CDR3 nucleotides: TGTGCCAGCTCACCCAGCTCCTACGAGCAGTACTTC. This sequence encodes CASSPSSYEQYF. This chain uses TRBV18 with TRBJ2-7; no definite D call. CDR1 and CDR2 (germline): KGHSH, LQKENI. V was cut by 3 bases and J by 0 bases, with 3 bases left in between. This CDR3 contains 12 residues.

Only one count was recorded for this clone. This chain joins TRBV5-1 and TRBJ2-1; 13 nucleotides align to TRBD2. The germline gives CDR1 SGHRS, CDR2 YFSETQ. Unmatched junction bases numbered 4, after V lost 2 bases and J lost 8 bases. The CDR3 is 15 amino acids. The CDR3 is CASSFTSGRADEQFF. The CDR3 DNA follows: TGCGCCAGCAGCTTCACTAGCGGGAGGGCCGATGAGCAGTTCTTC.

The rearrangement joins TRBV11-3 to TRBJ1-5, with TRBD1 as a possible D gene (5 bases). V lost 1 base and J lost 3, with 10 bases in between. This CDR3 contains 15 residues. Germline V gene data show CDR1 as SGHNT and CDR2 as YENEEA. DNA for the CDR3: TGTGCCAGCAGCTTAGGAGGGGACTCCAATCAGCCCCAGCATTTT. Protein product: CASSLGGDSNQPQHF. The variable domain in full, with the rest retrieved from reference TRBV11-3 and TRBJ1-5, is EAGVVQSPRYKIIEKKQPVAFWCNPISGHNTLYWYLQNLGQGPELLIRYENEEAVDDSQLPKDRFSAERLKGVDSTLKIQPAELGDSAVYLCASSLGGDSNQPQHFGDGTRLSIL.

This clone was recorded a few times. The genes are TRBV19 and TRBJ2-7, with D possibly matching TRBD1 (6 bases). Per germline, CDR1 LNHDA and CDR2 SQIVND (reference sequence). The CDR3 length is 14 residues. Trimming took off 6 bases at V and 0 bases at J, with 12 bases between the two ends. CDR3 DNA sequence: TGTGCCAGTAGGAGGACAGTTGGCTCCTACGAGCAGTACTTC. Its translation: CASRRTVGSYEQYF. The variable domain in full, completed from reference TRBV19 and TRBJ2-7, reads DGGITQSPKYLFRKEGQNVTLSCEQNLNHDAMYWYRQDPGQGLRLIYYSQIVNDFQKGDIAEGYSVSREKKESFPLTVTSAQKNPTAFYLCASRRTVGSYEQYFGPGTRLTVT.

The chain is built from TRBV30 and TRBJ2-2, with D tentatively TRBD2 (6 bases). Germline CDR1 GTSNPN, CDR2 SVGIG (reference sequence). The V and J ends lost 7 bases and 1 base respectively, with 19 bases between them. CDR3 size: 16 residues. The CDR3: CAFGGLRIGNTGELFF. The CDR3 DNA is TGTGCCTTTGGGGGGTTGCGGATAGGGAACACCGGGGAGCTGTTTTTT.

This sequence joins TRBV5-1 and TRBJ2-3; 13 bases line up with TRBD2. There are 19 residues in the CDR3. The junction had 11 bases not matched to a gene; V was cut back by 2 bases and J by 2 bases. Germline-derived CDR1 and CDR2 are SGHRS and YFSETQ. The CDR3 bases are TGCGCCAGCAGCTTCGTACTAGCGGGAGGGCCCCGCCCCACAGATACGCAGTATTTT. Its protein is CASSFVLAGGPRPTDTQYF.

This clone was picked up a small number of times. The V gene is TRBV10-3, the J gene TRBJ1-6, with D possibly being TRBD1 (6 bases). V lost 3 bases and J 2 bases, leaving 11 bases between the germline ends. The CDR3 contains 16 residues. Germline loops: CDR1 ENHRY, CDR2 SYGVKD. CDR3 in DNA: TGTGCCATCAGTGACAGGGGAGTGCCCTATAATTCACCCCTCCACTTT. It encodes CAISDRGVPYNSPLHF.

This chain joins TRBV24-1 and TRBJ1-2, with 7 bases fitting TRBD1. This CDR3 is 18 amino acids long. After removal of 2 bases from V and 5 bases from J, the junction contained 16 bases not matched to a gene. Per the germline V gene, CDR1 is KGHDR and CDR2 is SFDVKD. CDR3 DNA: TGTGCCACCAGTGATTCTTTTAGCCGACAGGGAGATATTTATGGCTACACCTTC. Amino acid sequence: CATSDSFSRQGDIYGYTF.

The chain is built from TRBV6-4 and TRBJ2-7, with 12 nucleotides matching TRBD2. The CDR3 spans 15 residues. CDR1 MRHNA and CDR2 SNTAGT come from the germline V gene. V gave up 5 bases and J gave up 5 bases; unmatched junction bases: 7. CDR3 DNA: TGTGCCAGCAGTCAACGACTAGCGGGAGTTCACGAGCAGTACTTC. Translating it yields CASSQRLAGVHEQYF.

This clone was recorded a few times. The rearrangement links TRBV10-2 to TRBJ1-1; D not certain. CDR1 and CDR2 (germline): WSHSY, SAAADI. Trimming pared 8 bases from V and 3 bases from J, leaving 19 bases between. The CDR3 is 15 residues long. The CDR3 DNA sequence: TGCGCCAGCTCACTCAGACCGGAGGCGTACACTGAAGCTTTCTTT. Its protein product is CASSLRPEAYTEAFF.

The CDR3 nucleotides read TGTGCCACCAGCAGAGCTGAGGGTGTGGGGGGCTACACCTTC. The encoded protein is CATSRAEGVGGYTF. This chain connects TRBV15 to TRBJ1-2; D is unresolved. The V gene lost 1 base and the J gene lost 8 bases, with 14 bases spanning the gap. CDR1 and CDR2 from the germline V gene are LNHNV and YYDKDF (reference sequence). This CDR3 comprises 14 residues.

The chain combines TRBV11-2 with TRBJ1-4; 8 bases are shared with TRBD1. Germline trimming cut 6 bases from V and 0 bases from J; bases unmatched to any gene: 9. This CDR3 contains 17 residues. Germline CDR1 reads SGHAT; CDR2 reads FQNNGV. The DNA for the CDR3 is TGTGCCAGCAGTTCCCGGACAGGGTTAGCAACTAATGAAAAACTGTTTTTT. Translating gives CASSSRTGLATNEKLFF.

The J gene is TRBJ2-1, the V gene TRBV3-1 (or the pseudogene TRBV3-2), with 12 bases aligning to TRBD2. Trimming at V came to 6 bases and at J to 6 bases, leaving 6 bases not matched to a gene. The length of the CDR3 is 15 residues. Germline V gene data show CDR1 as LGHDT and CDR2 as YNNKEL (reference sequence). In nucleotides, the CDR3 is TGTGCCAGCAGTCCCGGGACTAGCGGGCTCAATGAGCAGTTCTTC. Amino acids: CASSPGTSGLNEQFF.

V usage is TRBV18 and J usage is TRBJ2-5; tentative D call: TRBD2 (5 bases). CDR3 length: 14 amino acids. The V gene lost 3 bases and the J gene lost 1 base, with 9 bases spanning the gap. CDR1 KGHSH and CDR2 LQKENI come from the germline V gene. This CDR3 is CASSPAGIQETQYF. CDR3 DNA sequence: TGTGCCAGCTCACCGGCCGGGATCCAAGAGACCCAGTACTTC.

This chain links TRBV12-3 or TRBV12-4 with TRBJ2-7; unclear D gene. V lost 2 bases and J 3 bases, leaving 8 bases between the germline ends. The CDR3 sequence is 13 residues long. CDR3 region: CASSLYPNYEQYF. DNA for the CDR3: TGTGCCAGCAGTTTATACCCTAACTACGAGCAGTACTTC.